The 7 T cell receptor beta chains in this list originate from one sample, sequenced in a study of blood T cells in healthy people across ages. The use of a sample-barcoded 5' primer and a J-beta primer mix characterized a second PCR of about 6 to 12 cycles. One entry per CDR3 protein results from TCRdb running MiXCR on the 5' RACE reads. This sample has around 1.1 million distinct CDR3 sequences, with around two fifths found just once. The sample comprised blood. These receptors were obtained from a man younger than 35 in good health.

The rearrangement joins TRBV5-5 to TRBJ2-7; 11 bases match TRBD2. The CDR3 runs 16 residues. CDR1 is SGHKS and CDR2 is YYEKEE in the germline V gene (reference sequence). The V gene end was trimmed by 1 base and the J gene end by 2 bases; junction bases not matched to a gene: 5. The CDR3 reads CASSLFASGGTYEQYF. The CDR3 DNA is TGTGCCAGCAGCTTGTTTGCTAGCGGGGGGACCTACGAGCAGTACTTC. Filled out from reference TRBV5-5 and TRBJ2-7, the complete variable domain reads DAGVTQSPTHLIKTRGQQVTLRCSPISGHKSVSWYQQVLGQGPQFIFQYYEKEERGRGNFPDRFSARQFPNYSSELNVNALLLGDSALYLCASSLFASGGTYEQYFGPGTRLTVT.

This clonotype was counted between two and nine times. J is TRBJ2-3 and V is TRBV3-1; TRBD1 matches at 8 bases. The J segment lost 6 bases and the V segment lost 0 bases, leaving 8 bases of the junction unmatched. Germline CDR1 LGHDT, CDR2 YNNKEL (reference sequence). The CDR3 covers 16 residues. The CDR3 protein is CASSQDNGQGTDTQYF. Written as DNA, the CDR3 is TGTGCCAGCAGCCAAGATAATGGACAGGGTACCGATACGCAGTATTTT.

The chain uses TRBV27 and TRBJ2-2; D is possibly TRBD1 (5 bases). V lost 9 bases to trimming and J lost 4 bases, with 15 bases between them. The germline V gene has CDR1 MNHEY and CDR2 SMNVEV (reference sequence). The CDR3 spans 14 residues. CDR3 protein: CASNGQGGTGELFF. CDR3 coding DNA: TGTGCCAGTAACGGTCAGGGTGGCACCGGGGAGCTGTTTTTT.

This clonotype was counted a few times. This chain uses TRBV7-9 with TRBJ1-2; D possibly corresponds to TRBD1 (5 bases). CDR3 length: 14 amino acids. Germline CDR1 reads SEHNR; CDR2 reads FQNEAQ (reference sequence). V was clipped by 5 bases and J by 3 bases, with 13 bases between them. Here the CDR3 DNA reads TGTGCCAGCAGCGGGACGGAAATTCACTATGGCTACACCTTC. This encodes CASSGTEIHYGYTF.

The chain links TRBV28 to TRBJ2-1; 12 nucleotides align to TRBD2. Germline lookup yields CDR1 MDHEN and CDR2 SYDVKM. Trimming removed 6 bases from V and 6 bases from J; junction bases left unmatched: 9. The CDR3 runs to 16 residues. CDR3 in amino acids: CASRLGTGLAGNEQFF. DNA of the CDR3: TGTGCCAGCAGGCTTGGGACGGGACTAGCGGGCAATGAGCAGTTCTTC.

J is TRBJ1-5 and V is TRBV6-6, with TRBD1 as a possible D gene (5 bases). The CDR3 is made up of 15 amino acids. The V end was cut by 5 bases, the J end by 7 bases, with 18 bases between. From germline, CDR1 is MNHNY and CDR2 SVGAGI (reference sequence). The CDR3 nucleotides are TGTGCCAGCAGTCATTGGGGGGACGGTAAACAGCCCCAGCATTTT. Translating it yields CASSHWGDGKQPQHF.

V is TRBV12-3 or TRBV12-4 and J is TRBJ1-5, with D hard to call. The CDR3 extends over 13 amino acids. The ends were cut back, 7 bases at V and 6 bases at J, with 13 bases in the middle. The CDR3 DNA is TGTGCCAGCACCCTTTCACGCTCTCAGCCCCAGCATTTT. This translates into CASTLSRSQPQHF.